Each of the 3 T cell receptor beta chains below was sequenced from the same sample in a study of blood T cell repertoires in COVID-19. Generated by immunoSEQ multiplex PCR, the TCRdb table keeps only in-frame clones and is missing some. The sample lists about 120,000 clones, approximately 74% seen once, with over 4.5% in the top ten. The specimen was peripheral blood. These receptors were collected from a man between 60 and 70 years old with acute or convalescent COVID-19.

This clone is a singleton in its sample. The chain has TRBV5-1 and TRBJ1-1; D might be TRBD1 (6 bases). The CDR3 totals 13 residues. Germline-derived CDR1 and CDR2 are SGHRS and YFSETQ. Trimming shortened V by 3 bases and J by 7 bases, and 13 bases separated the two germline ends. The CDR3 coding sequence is TGCGCCAGCAGCTCAGCAGGGGAGATTGAAGCTTTCTTT. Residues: CASSSAGEIEAFF.

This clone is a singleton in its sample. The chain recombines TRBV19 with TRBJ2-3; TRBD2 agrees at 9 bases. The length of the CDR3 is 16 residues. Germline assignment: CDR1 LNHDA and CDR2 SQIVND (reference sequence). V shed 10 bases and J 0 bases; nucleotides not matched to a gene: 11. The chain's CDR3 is CATGASGALSTDTQYF. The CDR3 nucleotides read TGTGCCACCGGTGCTAGCGGGGCTCTAAGCACAGATACGCAGTATTTT.

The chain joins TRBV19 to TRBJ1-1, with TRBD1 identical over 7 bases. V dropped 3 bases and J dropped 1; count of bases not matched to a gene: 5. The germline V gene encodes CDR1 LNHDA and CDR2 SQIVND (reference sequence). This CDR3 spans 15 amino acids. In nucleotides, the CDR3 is TGTGCCAGTAGTATTGATAGGACAGGGAACACTGAAGCTTTCTTT. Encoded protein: CASSIDRTGNTEAFF.